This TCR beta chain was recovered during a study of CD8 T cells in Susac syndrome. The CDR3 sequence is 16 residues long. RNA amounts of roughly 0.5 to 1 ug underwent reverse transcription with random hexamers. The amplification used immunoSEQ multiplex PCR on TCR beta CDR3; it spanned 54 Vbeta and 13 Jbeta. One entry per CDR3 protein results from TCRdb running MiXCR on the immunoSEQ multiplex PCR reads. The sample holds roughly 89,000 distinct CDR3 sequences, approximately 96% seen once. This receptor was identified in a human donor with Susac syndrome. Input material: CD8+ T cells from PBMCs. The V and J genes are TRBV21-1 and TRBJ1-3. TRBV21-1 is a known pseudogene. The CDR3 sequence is CASSKATYPSGNTIYF. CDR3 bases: TGTGCCAGCAGCAAAGCCACGTACCCCTCTGGAAACACCATATATTTT.